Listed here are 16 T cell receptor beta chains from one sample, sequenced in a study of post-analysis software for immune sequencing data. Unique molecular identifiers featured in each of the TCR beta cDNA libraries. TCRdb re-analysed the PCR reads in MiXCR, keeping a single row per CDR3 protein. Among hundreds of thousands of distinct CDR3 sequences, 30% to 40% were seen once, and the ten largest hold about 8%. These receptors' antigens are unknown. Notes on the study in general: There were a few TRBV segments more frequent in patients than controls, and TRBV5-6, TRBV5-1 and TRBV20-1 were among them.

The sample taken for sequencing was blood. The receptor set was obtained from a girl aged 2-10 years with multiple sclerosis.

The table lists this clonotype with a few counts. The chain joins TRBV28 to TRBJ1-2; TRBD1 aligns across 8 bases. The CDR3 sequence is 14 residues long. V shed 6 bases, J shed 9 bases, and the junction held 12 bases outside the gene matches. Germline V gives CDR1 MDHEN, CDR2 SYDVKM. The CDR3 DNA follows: TGTGCCAGCAGGATGATAGGACAGGGAATGAGCTACACCTTC. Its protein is CASRMIGQGMSYTF.

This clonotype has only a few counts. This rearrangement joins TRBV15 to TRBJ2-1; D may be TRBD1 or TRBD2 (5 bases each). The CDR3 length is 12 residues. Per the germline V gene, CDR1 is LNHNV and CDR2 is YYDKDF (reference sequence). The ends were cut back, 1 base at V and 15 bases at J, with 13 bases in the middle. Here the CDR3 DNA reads TGTGCCACCAGCAGAGTTTTTCGGGGCGGGTTCTTC. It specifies CATSRVFRGGFF.

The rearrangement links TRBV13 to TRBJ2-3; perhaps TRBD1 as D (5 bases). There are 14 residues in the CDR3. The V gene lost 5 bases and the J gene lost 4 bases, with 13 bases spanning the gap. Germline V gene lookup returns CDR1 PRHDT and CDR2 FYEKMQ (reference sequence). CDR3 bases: TGTGCCAGCAGCCATACAGGAACCGCAGATACGCAGTATTTT. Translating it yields CASSHTGTADTQYF. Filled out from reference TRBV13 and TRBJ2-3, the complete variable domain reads AAGVIQSPRHLIKEKRETATLKCYPIPRHDTVYWYQQGPGQDPQFLISFYEKMQSDKGSIPDRFSAQQFSDYHSELNMSSLELGDSALYFCASSHTGTADTQYFGPGTRLTVL.

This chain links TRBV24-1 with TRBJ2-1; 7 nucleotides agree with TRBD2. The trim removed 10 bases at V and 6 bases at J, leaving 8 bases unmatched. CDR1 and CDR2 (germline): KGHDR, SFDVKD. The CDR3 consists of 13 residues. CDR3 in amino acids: CATGQPGGNEQFF. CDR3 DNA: TGTGCCACAGGTCAACCGGGGGGCAATGAGCAGTTCTTC.

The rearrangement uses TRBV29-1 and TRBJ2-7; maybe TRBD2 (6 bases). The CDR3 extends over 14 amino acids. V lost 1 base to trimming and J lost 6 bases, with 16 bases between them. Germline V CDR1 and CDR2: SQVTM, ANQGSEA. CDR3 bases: TGCAGCGTTGAAGGCGGGACGGGGACGGTCGAGCAGTACTTC. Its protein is CSVEGGTGTVEQYF.

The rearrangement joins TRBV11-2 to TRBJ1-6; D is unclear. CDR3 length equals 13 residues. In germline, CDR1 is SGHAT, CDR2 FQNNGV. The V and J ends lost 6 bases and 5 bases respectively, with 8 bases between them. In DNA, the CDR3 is TGTGCCAGCAGTCACAGTCATAATTCACCCCTCCACTTT. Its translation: CASSHSHNSPLHF.

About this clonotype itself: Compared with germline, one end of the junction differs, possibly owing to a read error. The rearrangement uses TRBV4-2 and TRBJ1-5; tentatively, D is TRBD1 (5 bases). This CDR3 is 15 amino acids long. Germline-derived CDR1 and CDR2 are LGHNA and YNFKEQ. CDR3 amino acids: CACSQQDRDNQPQHF. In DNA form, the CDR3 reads TGTGCCTGCAGCCAACAAGACAGAGACAATCAGCCCCAGCATTTT.

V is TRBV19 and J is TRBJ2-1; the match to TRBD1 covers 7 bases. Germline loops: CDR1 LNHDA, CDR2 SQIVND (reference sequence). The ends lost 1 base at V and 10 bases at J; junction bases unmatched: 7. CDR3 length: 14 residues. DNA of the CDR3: TGTGCCAGTAGTATAGCCAACAGGGGACGGGAGCAGTTCTTC. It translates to CASSIANRGREQFF.

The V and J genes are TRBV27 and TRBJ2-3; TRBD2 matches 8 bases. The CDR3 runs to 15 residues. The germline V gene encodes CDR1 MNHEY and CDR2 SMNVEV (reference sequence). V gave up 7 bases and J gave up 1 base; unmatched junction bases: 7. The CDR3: CASKMGTSGTDTQYF. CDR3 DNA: TGTGCCAGCAAGATGGGGACTAGTGGCACAGATACGCAGTATTTT.

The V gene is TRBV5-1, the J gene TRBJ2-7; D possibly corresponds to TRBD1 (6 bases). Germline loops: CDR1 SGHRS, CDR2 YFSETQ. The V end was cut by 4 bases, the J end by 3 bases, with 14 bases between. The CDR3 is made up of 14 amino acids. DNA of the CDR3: TGCGCCAGCAGCGTCGGACAGACCTACTACGAGCAGTACTTC. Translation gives CASSVGQTYYEQYF. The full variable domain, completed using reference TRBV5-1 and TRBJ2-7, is KAGVTQTPRYLIKTRGQQVTLSCSPISGHRSVSWYQQTPGQGLQFLFEYFSETQRNKGNFPGRFSGRQFSNSRSEMNVSTLELGDSALYLCASSVGQTYYEQYFGPGTRLTVT.

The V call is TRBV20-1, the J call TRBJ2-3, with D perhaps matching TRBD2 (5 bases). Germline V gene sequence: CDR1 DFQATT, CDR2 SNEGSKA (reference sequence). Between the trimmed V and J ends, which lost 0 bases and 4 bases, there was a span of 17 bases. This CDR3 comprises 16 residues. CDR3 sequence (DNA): TGCAGTGCTAGAGAGATACTAGTGGGAGATTCAGATACGCAGTATTTT. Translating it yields CSAREILVGDSDTQYF.

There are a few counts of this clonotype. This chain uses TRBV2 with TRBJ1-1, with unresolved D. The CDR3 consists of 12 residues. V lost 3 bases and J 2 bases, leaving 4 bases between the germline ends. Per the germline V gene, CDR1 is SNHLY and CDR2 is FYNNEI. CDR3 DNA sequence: TGTGCCAGCAGTGACTTCAACACTGAAGCTTTCTTT. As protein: CASSDFNTEAFF.

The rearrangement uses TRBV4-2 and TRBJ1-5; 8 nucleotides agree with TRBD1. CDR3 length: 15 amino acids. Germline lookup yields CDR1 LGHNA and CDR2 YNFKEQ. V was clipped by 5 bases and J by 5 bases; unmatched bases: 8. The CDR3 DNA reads TGTGCCAGCAGCGTGGTCAGGGGGCAGGATCAGCCCCAGCATTTT. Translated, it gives CASSVVRGQDQPQHF.

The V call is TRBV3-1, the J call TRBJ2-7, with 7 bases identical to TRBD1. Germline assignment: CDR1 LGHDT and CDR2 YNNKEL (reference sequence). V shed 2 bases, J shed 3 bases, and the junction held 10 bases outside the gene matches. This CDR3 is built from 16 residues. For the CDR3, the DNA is TGTGCCAGCAGCCAACCCATGGACAGGTTTCACTACGAGCAGTACTTC. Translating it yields CASSQPMDRFHYEQYF.

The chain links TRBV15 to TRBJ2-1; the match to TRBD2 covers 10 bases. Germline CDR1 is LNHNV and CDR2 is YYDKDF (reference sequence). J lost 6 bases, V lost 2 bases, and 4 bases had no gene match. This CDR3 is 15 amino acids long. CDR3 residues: CATSRSGLAPNEQFF. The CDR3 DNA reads TGTGCCACCAGCAGATCGGGACTAGCGCCCAATGAGCAGTTCTTC.

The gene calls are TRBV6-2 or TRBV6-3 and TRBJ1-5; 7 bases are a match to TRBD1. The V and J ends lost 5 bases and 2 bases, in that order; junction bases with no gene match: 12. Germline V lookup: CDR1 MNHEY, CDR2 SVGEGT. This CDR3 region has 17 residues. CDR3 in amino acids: CASSDRDSLLGNQPQHF. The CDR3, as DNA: TGTGCCAGCAGTGACCGGGACAGCCTGTTGGGCAATCAGCCCCAGCATTTT.